These 20 T cell receptor beta chains originate from one sample sequenced in a study of monozygotic twins with inflammatory bowel disease. TCRdb reprocessed the 5' RACE reads, keeping one entry per CDR3 protein, no DNA. The sample holds 400,000 to 500,000 distinct CDR3 sequences. Material for sequencing was blood. All receptors derive from a human donor with ulcerative colitis or Crohn's disease, or a healthy co-twin of an affected twin (not recorded which).

The chain carries TRBV12-2 and TRBJ2-1; the D call from TCRdb, TRBD2, cannot be confirmed without DNA. TRBV12-2 is a pseudogene segment. CDR3 length: 14 residues. CDR3 region: CASRLKTSGIAQFF.

J is TRBJ2-3 and V is TRBV4-3; with no DNA, the TCRdb D assignment of TRBD2 cannot be verified. Germline values: CDR1 LGHNA, CDR2 YSLEER. CDR3 length: 14 amino acids. The CDR3 loop is CASSQGLLTDTQYF.

The gene calls are TRBV9 and TRBJ1-1; as DNA is missing, the TRBD1 call by TCRdb cannot be tested. CDR3 length equals 15 residues. Germline lookup yields CDR1 SGDLS and CDR2 YYNGEE. CDR3 residues: CASSADDSQSTEAFF.

The rearrangement links TRBV5-1 to TRBJ2-1; the D call of TRBD1 rests on TCRdb alone, since no DNA is present to check it. Germline CDR1 reads SGHRS; CDR2 reads YFSETQ. The length of the CDR3 is 15 residues. CDR3 in amino acids: CASSTSGQGYNEQFF.

This chain connects TRBV5-1 to TRBJ1-4; TCRdb calls TRBD1, which cannot be checked without DNA. The length of the CDR3 is 14 residues. Looked up from germline, CDR1 is SGHRS and CDR2 is YFSETQ. The chain's CDR3 is CASSPWTGGDELFF.

The J gene is TRBJ1-2, the V gene TRBV28; lacking DNA, the TRBD1 call made by TCRdb goes unchecked. The CDR3 runs 14 residues. Germline CDR1 is MDHEN and CDR2 is SYDVKM. The CDR3 region is CASSSGDRSYGYTF.

V and J are TRBV5-6 and TRBJ1-5. Looked up from germline, CDR1 is SGHDT and CDR2 is YYEEEE. The CDR3 totals 15 residues. The chain's CDR3 is CASSSSGGRGQPQHF.

The genes are TRBV15 and TRBJ2-6. The length of the CDR3 is 15 residues. From germline, CDR1 is LNHNV and CDR2 YYDKDF (reference sequence). CDR3 protein: CATSRRGSGANVLTF. The full variable domain, completed using reference TRBV15 and TRBJ2-6, is DAMVIQNPRYQVTQFGKPVTLSCSQTLNHNVMYWYQQKSSQAPKLLFHYYDKDFNNEADTPDNFQSRRPNTSFCFLDIRSPGLGDTAMYLCATSRRGSGANVLTFGAGSRLTVL.

The rearrangement uses TRBV15 and TRBJ2-2; there is no DNA to check the TCRdb D call of TRBD1. CDR1 and CDR2 (germline): LNHNV, YYDKDF (reference sequence). The length of the CDR3 is 17 residues. CDR3 residues: CATSRDQGAVFGGELFF.

The chain has TRBV12-3 or TRBV12-4 and TRBJ2-7; the D call from TCRdb, TRBD2, cannot be confirmed without DNA. The CDR3 is made up of 16 amino acids. CDR3 loop: CASSRLVSGRAYEQYF.

This chain joins TRBV5-1 and TRBJ2-1; with no DNA, the TCRdb D assignment of TRBD2 cannot be verified. The CDR3 runs to 17 residues. Germline V gene data show CDR1 as SGHRS and CDR2 as YFSETQ. CDR3 loop: CASSHIAGGSSYNEQFF.

The chain is built from TRBV7-9 and TRBJ2-2; TCRdb names TRBD2, which stays unverified in the absence of DNA. There are 15 residues in the CDR3. Germline V lookup: CDR1 SEHNR, CDR2 FQNEAQ (reference sequence). The CDR3 spells CASSSGLGNTGELFF.

The gene calls are TRBV10-3 and TRBJ1-5; TCRdb selects TRBD1, and the lack of DNA leaves this call unchecked. Germline V gene data show CDR1 as ENHRY and CDR2 as SYGVKD. CDR3 size: 14 residues. Here the CDR3 reads CAISEQGAGQPQHF.

V is TRBV3-1 and J is TRBJ1-5. This CDR3 region has 14 residues. Germline assignment: CDR1 LGHDT and CDR2 YNNKEL (reference sequence). This CDR3 reads CASSHSDSNQPQHF.

The chain combines TRBV5-1 with TRBJ2-1; there is no DNA to check the TCRdb D call of TRBD1. Germline CDR1 SGHRS, CDR2 YFSETQ. The CDR3 totals 17 residues. The CDR3 here is CASSLGTSGHPYNEQFF.

This chain uses TRBV20-1 with TRBJ2-3; TCRdb's D gene call, TRBD2, goes unchecked for lack of DNA. Per germline, CDR1 DFQATT and CDR2 SNEGSKA (reference sequence). The CDR3 extends over 13 amino acids. This chain's CDR3 is CSAKEGLTDTQYF.

The rearrangement uses TRBV12-3 or TRBV12-4 and TRBJ2-3; as DNA is missing, the TRBD2 call by TCRdb cannot be tested. The CDR3 runs 16 residues. The CDR3 here is CASSYLPSIDRDTQYF.

The CDR3 spells CASRSRGEVEQYF. This sequence joins TRBV19 and TRBJ2-7; TCRdb gives TRBD1 as the D gene, but with no DNA this cannot be confirmed. The germline V gene encodes CDR1 LNHDA and CDR2 SQIVND (reference sequence). This CDR3 comprises 13 residues.

The chain joins TRBV24-1 to TRBJ2-1; TCRdb designates TRBD2, a call that cannot be tested without DNA. The germline gives CDR1 KGHDR, CDR2 SFDVKD. The CDR3 totals 20 residues. The CDR3 spells CATSDTSQSGKMASYNEQFF.

The CDR3 protein is CASSEGLYSNQPQHF. V gene TRBV5-1 combines with J gene TRBJ1-5. This CDR3 is 15 amino acids long. CDR1 is SGHRS, CDR2 YFSETQ, per germline.